These 4 T cell receptor beta chains originate from one sample sequenced in a study of blood T cell repertoires in COVID-19. TCRdb's table, derived via immunoSEQ multiplex PCR, lists solely in-frame clones and lacks some. In the table there are tens of thousands of clones, approximately 80% of which are singletons. The specimen was peripheral blood. These TCRs come from a man between 70 and 80 years old with COVID-19, enrolled during active disease.

V and J are TRBV5-1 and TRBJ2-1, with unresolved D. The CDR3 loop spans 14 amino acids. CDR1 is SGHRS, CDR2 YFSETQ, per germline. V lost 1 base and J lost 2, with 7 bases in between. CDR3 in DNA: TGCGCCAGCAGCTTGCGAGAAGCCTACAATGAGCAGTTCTTC. Translating it yields CASSLREAYNEQFF.

The chain employs TRBV27 and TRBJ1-5; D is undetermined. Germline loops: CDR1 MNHEY, CDR2 SMNVEV (reference sequence). The V and J ends lost 5 bases and 0 bases respectively, with 8 bases between them. The CDR3 contains 14 residues. This chain's CDR3 is CASSRTDSNQPQHF. DNA for the CDR3: TGTGCCAGCAGTCGGACTGATAGCAATCAGCCCCAGCATTTT.

The rearrangement links TRBV5-1 to TRBJ2-3; 13 bases line up with TRBD2. The CDR3 has 16 residues. Looked up from germline, CDR1 is SGHRS and CDR2 is YFSETQ. The V and J ends lost 4 bases and 3 bases, in that order; junction bases with no gene match: 5. The CDR3 DNA reads as TGCGCCAGCAGCAACACGGGACTAGCGGGGACAGATACGCAGTATTTT. This encodes CASSNTGLAGTDTQYF.

V usage is TRBV7-2 and J usage is TRBJ1-6, with a tentative D call TRBD1 (5 bases). The V end lost 4 bases, the J end lost 10 bases, and 14 bases lay between the germline ends. Germline lookup yields CDR1 SGHTA and CDR2 FQGNSA. This CDR3 comprises 14 residues. CDR3 in amino acids: CASSSGYIGSPLHF. The CDR3, as DNA: TGTGCCAGCAGCTCAGGGTACATTGGGTCACCCCTCCACTTT.